This entry features one TCR beta chain sequence. These data belong to a study of blood T cell repertoires in COVID-19. About the research overall: The United States, Italy and Spain provided the acute and convalescent COVID-19 samples. T cells, B-cell-depleted T cells, or PBMCs provided the cDNA or gDNA that served as material.

How the authors handled the data: Reference gene primer amplification gave nucleated cell count estimates. Assay used: immunoSEQ multiplex PCR; TCRdb lists only in-frame clones, some missing. V and J calls and clone size are given by that table; D and trimming were obtained from the DNA. The profile shows 180,000 or so clones, roughly three quarters of them singletons. In germline, CDR1 is SGHDT, CDR2 YYEEEE. Deletions cut 5 bases from V and 5 bases from J, with 17 bases between. The CDR3 loop spans 14 amino acids. Specimen: peripheral blood. The sequence was obtained from a woman aged 45-65 years with active or convalescent COVID-19. V gene TRBV5-6 combines with J gene TRBJ2-7; D remains ambiguous. DNA for the CDR3: TGTGCCAGCAGACGATCTGCGTTTTACCACGAGCAGTACTTC. Its translation is CASRRSAFYHEQYF.